This TCR beta chain was retrieved from a study of T-cell memory formation after mild COVID-19 (dated by TCRdb to the early 2020s). About the full investigation: TCR sequence clusters from the two donors were found to be largely donor specific. In a couple of donors, T-cell clones that expanded and contracted after mild COVID-19 were followed by sequencing TCRalpha and TCRbeta repertoires longitudinally. The cohort comprised two young, previously healthy adult volunteers, one female and one male.

TCRdb lists the instrument as Illumina NovaSeq 6000. TCRalpha and TCRbeta cDNA libraries were built by 5'RACE with constant-segment primers, adding sample barcodes and unique molecular identifiers. RNA was extracted from every sample with Trizol reagent. Library amplification was performed in two PCR steps, and a second sample barcode and Illumina TruSeq adapters were introduced in the second step. The libraries were sequenced on an Illumina NovaSeq using 2 x 150 bp paired-end reads. The paper's processing steps were these. With migec v1.2.7, reads were demultiplexed and then collapsed into UMI-guided consensus sequences. Using mixcr v2.1.11, the UMI consensuses were aligned to TRA and TRB V and J templates and assembled into clonotypes. A clonotype was counted as expanded or contracted only when both edgeR and NoisET called the clonotype significant, with the noise models trained on biological replicates. For edgeR calls, a false discovery rate-adjusted p below 0.01 and a log2 fold-change threshold of 1 were applied. As an exploratory analysis of dynamics, PCA with hierarchical clustering was applied to max-normalized trajectories of the 1000 most abundant clonotypes. The CD4 or CD8 phenotype of responding clones was assigned using the separately sequenced CD4+ and CD8+ repertoires. TCRdb passed the public sequencing reads through fastp at Q25 and MiXCR, retaining productive beta sequences. All rows with the same CDR3 protein become a single entry with the most common DNA and genes. In this record, the V and J calls reflect TCRdb's handling and not the investigators' own analysis. This sample gives about 560,000 distinct CDR3 sequences in total; less than 25% of them show up just once. Together, the top ten hold roughly 8.1% of the sample.

Reading from cysteine to phenylalanine, the CDR3 counts 14 amino acids. Just CDR3 DNA is preserved here, 42 bases in frame from base 1. V and J are truncated by 2 bases and 2 bases respectively, leaving an intervening sequence of 9 bases. The CDR1 and CDR2 encoded by the germline V gene are SNHLY and FYNNEI. Note on this clonotype: Its antigen remains unidentified. It has no much larger one-base neighbor in the sample; base qualities were not kept.

Overall results and qualifications from the work: SARS-CoV-2 specificity was not confirmed for the second-wave clones peaking on day 37. Some responding clones were found in pre-infection memory, which suggests that pre-existing cross-reactive memory T cells took part in the SARS-CoV-2 response. The study covered only a couple of mild cases, and larger cohorts including severe cases with pre-infection samples were considered necessary. Clones that contracted from day 15 to 85 showed balanced CD4/CD8 phenotypes, whereas a second wave of clones that expanded from day 15 to 37 leaned towards CD4+. Contracting CD4+ clones appeared mostly in the CM and EM memory subsets, whereas CD8+ clones were enriched in EMRA.

PBMCs were isolated by Ficoll-Paque density gradient centrifugation. This TCR was sampled from an adult woman who had mild COVID-19 (a few samples of this study predate the infection). The sample titles of this study are shuffled in the database, so cell type and time point are left out; the donor was told from shared clones. The sample comprised PBMCs or a T cell subset sorted from them (not recorded which). Recombination linked TRBV2 to TRBJ2-5, with the D gene uncertain. The CDR3 amino acid sequence is: CASSESWQQETQYF. The bases are TGTGCCAGCAGTGAATCCTGGCAGCAAGAGACCCAGTACTTC.